Following are 24 T cell receptor beta chains from one sample sequenced in a study of blood T cell repertoires in COVID-19 (dated by TCRdb to 2020 to 2021). The library relied on the immunoSEQ multiplex PCR assay. Held by TCRdb, this immuneACCESS table contains in-frame sequences only and omits some clones. Under half of the omission traces to an unresolved V gene where checked; the cause of the rest is unknown. The sample table shows approximately 250,000 clones, and approximately 81% are seen once. Around 4.2% of the sample rests with the top ten. The material sequenced was peripheral blood. These receptors came from a man in his 60s with acute or convalescent COVID-19.

The CDR3 DNA reads as TGTGCCAGCAGTGTGTCGAGAAGCACAGATACGCAGTATTTT. It specifies CASSVSRSTDTQYF. This chain connects TRBV2 to TRBJ2-3; unclear D gene. This CDR3 region has 14 residues. CDR1 and CDR2 from the germline V gene are SNHLY and FYNNEI. Trimming shortened V by 4 bases and J by 0 bases, and 8 bases separated the two germline ends.

This clone was observed a single time. J is TRBJ1-2 and V is TRBV11-2; TRBD1 is a possible D gene (5 bases). The CDR3 spans 15 residues. Germline loops: CDR1 SGHAT, CDR2 FQNNGV. Trimming removed 4 bases at V and 4 bases at J, with 16 bases between. The CDR3 loop is CASSSGGGGAYGYTF. In DNA, the CDR3 is TGTGCCAGCAGCTCCGGGGGTGGGGGTGCCTATGGCTACACCTTC.

V gene TRBV7-3 combines with J gene TRBJ2-3; possible D gene TRBD2, 6 bases. Trimming took off 5 bases at V and 6 bases at J, with 9 bases between the two ends. Germline V gene data show CDR1 as SGHTA and CDR2 as FQGTGA. The CDR3 sequence is 12 residues long. CDR3 sequence reads: CASSKSGDTQYF. CDR3 bases: TGTGCCAGCAGCAAGAGCGGGGATACGCAGTATTTT.

V and J are TRBV9 and TRBJ1-3; possibly TRBD1 for D (6 bases). Trimming took off 3 bases at V and 0 bases at J, with 13 bases between the two ends. This CDR3 is built from 16 residues. CDR1 and CDR2 from the germline V gene are SGDLS and YYNGEE. This CDR3 reads CASSAVQGYSGNTIYF. CDR3 coding DNA: TGTGCCAGCAGCGCCGTACAGGGTTACTCTGGAAACACCATATATTTT. The full variable domain, its missing parts supplied by reference TRBV9 and TRBJ1-3, is DSGVTQTPKHLITATGQRVTLRCSPRSGDLSVYWYQQSLDQGLQFLIQYYNGEERAKGNILERFSAQQFPDLHSELNLSSLELGDSALYFCASSAVQGYSGNTIYFGEGSWLTVV.

This sequence joins TRBV4-3 and TRBJ2-7; no definite D call. The CDR3 extends over 14 amino acids. Germline V gene data show CDR1 as LGHNA and CDR2 as YSLEER. Trimming took 0 bases from V and 0 from J, leaving 6 bases between them. The chain's CDR3 is CASSQDTDSYEQYF. CDR3 DNA sequence: TGCGCCAGCAGCCAAGACACAGACTCCTACGAGCAGTACTTC.

The gene calls are TRBV14 and TRBJ2-1, with 9 bases aligning to TRBD2. Germline V gene lookup returns CDR1 SGHDN and CDR2 FVKESK. V lost 4 bases and J lost 6; bases outside the gene matches: 10. The length of the CDR3 is 16 residues. CDR3 nucleotide sequence: TGTGCCAGCAGCCCCCTAGGGGTAGCGGGGGCCAATGAGCAGTTCTTC. Translation: CASSPLGVAGANEQFF.

The chain joins TRBV24-1 to TRBJ2-1, with TRBD2 matching 10 bases. The V gene end was trimmed by 5 bases and the J gene end by 9 bases; junction bases not matched to a gene: 15. The germline V gene has CDR1 KGHDR and CDR2 SFDVKD. The CDR3 loop spans 17 amino acids. The CDR3 region has the DNA TGTGCCACCAGTGCCCGGACAGCGGGAGGGAGGCAGGGTGAGCAGTTCTTC. Amino acid sequence: CATSARTAGGRQGEQFF.

This clone was detected only once. The chain employs TRBV19 and TRBJ2-1, with TRBD2 matching over 8 bases. The V segment lost 6 bases and the J segment 0 bases; nucleotides outside the gene matches: 10. CDR1 and CDR2 from the germline V gene are LNHDA and SQIVND (reference sequence). The CDR3 contains 17 residues. In DNA form, the CDR3 reads TGTGCCAGTAGAGATCTAGCGGGCTATAGCTCCTACAATGAGCAGTTCTTC. Amino acids: CASRDLAGYSSYNEQFF.

The chain has TRBV4-1 and TRBJ2-2; D is unclear. Germline V gene sequence: CDR1 MGHRA, CDR2 YSYEKL. V was clipped by 7 bases and J by 6 bases, with 15 bases between them. This CDR3 contains 14 residues. CDR3 in DNA: TGCGCCAGCACCTACGCCCAAGACTCCGGGGAGCTGTTTTTT. This gives the protein CASTYAQDSGELFF.

The J gene is TRBJ2-3, the V gene TRBV28; 11 positions agree with TRBD2. The CDR3 consists of 17 residues. The V gene end was trimmed by 4 bases and the J gene end by 0 bases; junction bases not matched to a gene: 6. CDR1 MDHEN and CDR2 SYDVKM come from the germline V gene. The CDR3 is CASSYGLAGTSTDTQYF. CDR3 coding DNA: TGTGCCAGCAGTTACGGACTAGCGGGTACAAGCACAGATACGCAGTATTTT.

The chain employs TRBV27 and TRBJ2-1; 13 nucleotides line up with TRBD2. The CDR3 covers 16 residues. Germline V gives CDR1 MNHEY, CDR2 SMNVEV (reference sequence). Germline trimming cut 2 bases from V and 8 bases from J; bases unmatched to any gene: 6. CDR3 region: CASSLRLAGGGDEQFF. As DNA, the CDR3 is TGTGCCAGCAGTTTAAGACTAGCGGGAGGTGGCGATGAGCAGTTCTTC.

This chain joins TRBV7-2 and TRBJ2-5; possibly TRBD2 for D (7 bases). The CDR3 runs to 15 residues. Germline V gives CDR1 SGHTA, CDR2 FQGNSA. V was clipped by 4 bases and J by 5 bases, with 17 bases between them. Here the CDR3 reads CASSSGLVRGETQYF. The CDR3 DNA follows: TGTGCCAGCAGCTCAGGACTAGTGAGGGGGGAGACCCAGTACTTC.

This clone was observed a few times. V is TRBV6-5 and J is TRBJ1-5, with TRBD1 matching over 7 bases. This CDR3 is 12 amino acids long. Germline V gene lookup returns CDR1 MNHEY and CDR2 SVGAGI. J gave up 6 bases and V 7 bases, and 3 bases lay outside the gene matches. The CDR3 region has the DNA TGTGCCAGCAAGACAGGGATTCAGCCCCAGCATTTT. It encodes CASKTGIQPQHF.

The chain is built from TRBV13 and TRBJ1-1; 8 bases are shared with TRBD1. Germline CDR1 PRHDT, CDR2 FYEKMQ (reference sequence). V was clipped by 5 bases and J by 1 base; unmatched bases: 9. The CDR3 is made up of 16 amino acids. CDR3: CASSRGQGISNTEAFF. CDR3 nucleotide sequence: TGTGCCAGCAGCCGAGGACAGGGTATTTCGAACACTGAAGCTTTCTTT.

The chain joins TRBV6-1 to TRBJ1-6, with 7 bases matching TRBD1. The CDR3 has 13 amino acids. Trimming cost V 3 bases and J 10 bases; bases outside gene matches: 3. The V gene's germline CDR1 is MNHNS and CDR2 SASEGT. The CDR3 region is CASSETGKSPLHF. Here the CDR3 DNA reads TGTGCCAGCAGTGAGACAGGGAAATCACCCCTCCACTTT.

This chain uses TRBV6-5 with TRBJ1-4; 10 bases line up with TRBD1. In germline, CDR1 is MNHEY, CDR2 SVGAGI. The CDR3 consists of 14 residues. V trimming: 6 bases; J trimming: 5 bases; junction bases outside the gene matches: 3. The CDR3 is CASSRTGGNEKLFF. DNA for the CDR3: TGTGCCAGCAGCAGGACAGGGGGAAATGAAAAACTGTTTTTT.

This chain joins TRBV27 and TRBJ1-1, with D perhaps matching TRBD1 (6 bases). The CDR3 contains 15 residues. The V end lost 1 base, the J end lost 1 base, and 10 bases lay between the germline ends. Germline CDR1 and CDR2: MNHEY and SMNVEV (reference sequence). CDR3: CASSLLTGQNTEAFF. In nucleotides, the CDR3 is TGTGCCAGCAGTTTATTAACAGGGCAGAACACTGAAGCTTTCTTT.

The chain recombines TRBV29-1 with TRBJ1-6; D gene uncertain. Trimming removed 7 bases at V and 6 bases at J, with 13 bases between. Per germline, CDR1 SQVTM and CDR2 ANQGSEA. The CDR3 loop spans 13 amino acids. The CDR3 sequence is CSAAEGFNSPLHF. In DNA, the CDR3 is TGCAGCGCCGCTGAGGGATTTAATTCACCCCTCCACTTT.

This chain connects TRBV28 to TRBJ2-7; D is possibly TRBD1 (6 bases). Germline V gives CDR1 MDHEN, CDR2 SYDVKM. Trimming cost V 3 bases and J 3 bases, with 9 bases left between them. The CDR3 runs to 13 residues. This CDR3 reads CASSFNRVYEQYF. In DNA, the CDR3 is TGTGCCAGCAGTTTTAACAGGGTCTACGAGCAGTACTTC.

V gene TRBV4-1 combines with J gene TRBJ2-7; D is perhaps TRBD2 (6 bases). Germline V gene data show CDR1 as MGHRA and CDR2 as YSYEKL. V was trimmed by 2 bases and J by 2 bases, leaving 16 bases between them. The CDR3 loop spans 16 amino acids. Here the CDR3 reads CASSQTPAEGPYEQYF. The CDR3 DNA reads TGCGCCAGCAGCCAAACTCCCGCGGAGGGCCCCTACGAGCAGTACTTC.

CDR3 DNA sequence: TGTGCCAGCAGTTTAGCTAGTGGCGAGCAGTACTTC. This sequence encodes CASSLASGEQYF. The chain carries TRBV12-3 or TRBV12-4 and TRBJ2-7, with D uncertain. The CDR3 totals 12 residues. Deletions cut 0 bases from V and 6 bases from J, with 6 bases between.

The sample holds one count of this clone. V and J are TRBV10-3 and TRBJ1-2; D is perhaps TRBD1 (5 bases). CDR1 ENHRY and CDR2 SYGVKD come from the germline V gene. There are 13 residues in the CDR3. The V end lost 3 bases, the J end lost 8 bases, and 13 bases lay between the germline ends. The CDR3, as DNA: TGTGCCATCAGTGACCGCAGGGTTGACGGCTACACCTTC. It translates to CAISDRRVDGYTF.

The chain is built from TRBV10-2 and TRBJ1-1; the D gene is possibly TRBD1 (6 bases). The V and J ends lost 6 bases and 3 bases respectively, with 29 bases between them. The CDR3 is 19 residues long. In germline, CDR1 is WSHSY, CDR2 SAAADI. The CDR3 bases are TGCGCCAGCAGGGTAGTCCCTCCCGACAGGAGCATGAGAGACACTGAAGCTTTCTTT. This gives the protein CASRVVPPDRSMRDTEAFF.

This chain joins TRBV3-1 (or the pseudogene TRBV3-2) and TRBJ2-2; D is unresolved. V gave up 5 bases and J gave up 4 bases, with 8 bases separating them. Germline CDR1 is LGHDT and CDR2 is YNNKEL (reference sequence). This CDR3 is built from 13 residues. The CDR3 coding sequence is TGTGCCAGCAGCAGCGATTTCACCGGGGAGCTGTTTTTT. It translates to CASSSDFTGELFF.